The next 27 T cell receptor beta chains were all read from a single sample in a study of CD8 T cells in Susac syndrome. An amount of RNA that ranged from roughly 0.45 to 1 ug was reverse transcribed with random hexamers. TCRdb called the immunoSEQ multiplex PCR reads again in MiXCR, with one record for every CDR3 protein. The sample contains approximately 160,000 distinct CDR3 sequences, 92% of which appear only once. Input material: CD4+ T cells from PBMCs. The receptors were gathered from a human donor in good health.

The genes are TRBV29-1 and TRBJ1-3; unclear D gene. There are 11 residues in the CDR3. The V and J ends lost 7 bases and 0 bases respectively, with 4 bases between them. CDR1 SQVTM and CDR2 ANQGSEA come from the germline V gene. CDR3 sequence: CSGNSGNTIYF. The CDR3 nucleotides read TGCAGCGGCAACTCTGGAAACACCATATATTTT.

The chain has TRBV15 and TRBJ2-1, with D uncertain. V lost 0 bases to trimming and J lost 7 bases, with 4 bases between them. This CDR3 is 12 amino acids long. Germline CDR1 LNHNV, CDR2 YYDKDF (reference sequence). The CDR3 loop reads CATSRDSNEQFF. CDR3 coding DNA: TGTGCCACCAGCAGAGATTCAAATGAGCAGTTCTTC.

The chain employs TRBV29-1 and TRBJ2-7; D remains ambiguous. The ends were cut back, 3 bases at V and 2 bases at J, with 11 bases in the middle. Per the germline V gene, CDR1 is SQVTM and CDR2 is ANQGSEA. The CDR3 has 13 residues. In DNA form, the CDR3 reads TGCAGCGTTGAGGGCGTGGGCACCTACGAGCAGTACTTC. Amino acid sequence: CSVEGVGTYEQYF.

The chain recombines TRBV24-1 with TRBJ2-1; no firm D call. Germline lookup yields CDR1 KGHDR and CDR2 SFDVKD. V shed 5 bases and J shed 0 bases, with 10 bases lying between them. CDR3 length: 15 residues. The CDR3 DNA is TGTGCCACCAGTGGCGGCGGCTCCTCCTACAATGAGCAGTTCTTC. This translates into CATSGGGSSYNEQFF.

The chain couples TRBV5-1 to TRBJ2-2, with D hard to call. Trimming pared 4 bases from V and 0 bases from J, leaving 7 bases between. Germline V gene sequence: CDR1 SGHRS, CDR2 YFSETQ. The CDR3 totals 14 residues. CDR3 DNA: TGCGCCAGCAGCCCAGACGCGAACACCGGGGAGCTGTTTTTT. This translates into CASSPDANTGELFF.

This chain joins TRBV2 and TRBJ1-2, with D possibly TRBD1 on 5 matching bases. The V and J ends lost 3 bases and 5 bases respectively, with 7 bases between them. The CDR3 contains 12 residues. CDR1 is SNHLY, CDR2 FYNNEI, per germline. CDR3 loop: CASSEGGYGYTF. The CDR3 DNA reads TGTGCCAGCAGTGAGGGGGGATATGGCTACACCTTC. The whole variable domain, filled in from reference TRBV2 and TRBJ1-2, reads EPEVTQTPSHQVTQMGQEVILRCVPISNHLYFYWYRQILGQKVEFLVSFYNNEISEKSEIFDDQFSVERPDGSNFTLKIRSTKLEDSAMYFCASSEGGYGYTFGSGTRLTVV.

V gene TRBV3-1 combines with J gene TRBJ1-3; D is unclear. V lost 1 base to trimming and J lost 7 bases, with 17 bases between them. This CDR3 is 16 amino acids long. CDR1 and CDR2 (germline): LGHDT, YNNKEL (reference sequence). CDR3 in amino acids: CASSQGVAGLGNTIYF. In nucleotides, the CDR3 is TGTGCCAGCAGCCAAGGCGTTGCAGGTTTAGGGAACACCATATATTTT.

The chain is built from TRBV18 and TRBJ2-7; possible D gene TRBD2, 6 bases. Between the trimmed V and J ends, which lost 6 bases and 4 bases, there was a span of 10 bases. Germline CDR1 and CDR2: KGHSH and LQKENI. The CDR3 has 12 amino acids. The CDR3 protein is CASSFGGYEQYF. The CDR3 DNA reads as TGTGCCAGCTCTTTCGGGGGTTACGAGCAGTACTTC.

The chain carries TRBV7-2 and TRBJ2-7; the match to TRBD1 covers 7 bases. Germline V lookup: CDR1 SGHTA, CDR2 FQGNSA. The V and J ends lost 5 bases and 3 bases, in that order; junction bases with no gene match: 7. There are 14 residues in the CDR3. The CDR3 spells CASSIPGQYYEQYF. CDR3 nucleotides: TGTGCCAGCAGCATACCGGGACAGTACTACGAGCAGTACTTC.

The CDR3 bases are TGTGCCAGCAGCTTGACCCCGTCTTGGGATACGCAGTATTTT. This sequence encodes CASSLTPSWDTQYF. The chain uses TRBV5-4 and TRBJ2-3; D not resolved. Germline-derived CDR1 and CDR2 are SGHNT and YYREEE (reference sequence). Trimming pared 1 base from V and 6 bases from J, leaving 12 bases between. The CDR3 loop spans 14 amino acids.

The chain joins TRBV30 to TRBJ2-7, with TRBD2 as a possible D gene (6 bases). The V end was cut by 3 bases, the J end by 0 bases, with 15 bases between. The CDR3 length is 15 residues. Germline CDR1 and CDR2: GTSNPN and SVGIG (reference sequence). CDR3 residues: CAWRPRGLLSYEQYF. CDR3 nucleotide sequence: TGTGCCTGGAGACCCCGGGGGTTACTCTCCTACGAGCAGTACTTC.

This chain connects TRBV29-1 to TRBJ1-1; 8 bases map to TRBD1. Germline CDR1 is SQVTM and CDR2 is ANQGSEA. CDR3 length: 13 residues. The junction had 5 bases not matched to a gene; V was cut back by 7 bases and J by 1 base. CDR3 sequence reads: CSGNQGANTEAFF. Here the CDR3 DNA reads TGCAGCGGTAATCAGGGGGCGAACACTGAAGCTTTCTTT.

The rearrangement joins TRBV7-2 to TRBJ2-6; 10 positions match TRBD2. J lost 4 bases, V lost 2 bases, and 5 bases had no gene match. Germline V lookup: CDR1 SGHTA, CDR2 FQGNSA. This CDR3 is 17 amino acids long. CDR3 protein: CASSLSGGAGGANVLTF. The CDR3 DNA sequence: TGTGCCAGCAGCTTAAGCGGGGGGGCAGGCGGGGCCAACGTCCTGACTTTC.

This clonotype was counted once. The chain couples TRBV19 to TRBJ2-4, with 9 bases fitting TRBD1. Germline V gene data show CDR1 as LNHDA and CDR2 as SQIVND (reference sequence). CDR3 length equals 14 residues. The ends lost 5 bases at V and 14 bases at J; junction bases unmatched: 13. The CDR3 DNA reads TGTGCCAGTAGTCTCCGGACAGGGGCCTACAGGGAGTACTTC. Encoded protein: CASSLRTGAYREYF.

V is TRBV7-9 and J is TRBJ2-7; D ambiguous. Germline V gene data show CDR1 as SEHNR and CDR2 as FQNEAQ (reference sequence). There are 11 residues in the CDR3. Trimming cost V 3 bases and J 2 bases, with 2 bases left between them. CDR3 amino acids: CASSFTYEQYF. CDR3 DNA sequence: TGTGCCAGCAGCTTTACCTACGAGCAGTACTTC.

This clonotype was seen just once. The chain has TRBV4-1 and TRBJ2-2; a possible D gene is TRBD1 (5 bases). Between the trimmed V and J ends, which lost 1 base and 1 base, there was a span of 13 bases. The germline gives CDR1 MGHRA, CDR2 YSYEKL. There are 17 residues in the CDR3. In DNA form, the CDR3 reads TGCGCCAGCAGCCAAGGGGGCAAGTCATGGAACACCGGGGAGCTGTTTTTT. This codes for CASSQGGKSWNTGELFF.

The chain uses TRBV6-5 and TRBJ2-5; D is perhaps TRBD1 (6 bases). The CDR3 is made up of 15 amino acids. The V and J ends lost 0 bases and 5 bases respectively, with 13 bases between them. CDR1 is MNHEY, CDR2 SVGAGI, per germline. CDR3 sequence reads: CASSYSYRVSETQYF. CDR3 sequence (DNA): TGTGCCAGCAGTTACTCTTACAGGGTTTCTGAGACCCAGTACTTC.

This clonotype was counted a single time. The rearrangement joins TRBV5-1 to TRBJ1-6; the D is unclear. Germline V gene sequence: CDR1 SGHRS, CDR2 YFSETQ. V was pared by 7 bases and J by 7 bases, with 24 bases between. There are 17 residues in the CDR3. The CDR3 bases are TGCGCCAGCCGAAGTGGGAGCCAGGCCAGTCGAAATTCACCCCTCCACTTT. It is translated as CASRSGSQASRNSPLHF.

The count of this clonotype is one. This rearrangement joins TRBV4-3 to TRBJ2-3; no reliable D call. V was trimmed by 1 base and J by 0 bases, leaving 8 bases between them. This CDR3 has 15 amino acids. Germline-derived CDR1 and CDR2 are LGHNA and YSLEER. The CDR3 DNA follows: TGCGCCAGCAGCCAAGCGGCGGAAAGCACAGATACGCAGTATTTT. Residues: CASSQAAESTDTQYF.

This clonotype appeared a single time. The chain combines TRBV9 with TRBJ2-2; D ambiguous. Germline V gives CDR1 SGDLS, CDR2 YYNGEE. Trimming shortened V by 4 bases and J by 0 bases, and 10 bases separated the two germline ends. This CDR3 contains 15 residues. CDR3 in DNA: TGTGCCAGCAGCCCGAAACACTCGAACACCGGGGAGCTGTTTTTT. Protein: CASSPKHSNTGELFF.

CDR3 protein: CASTRGGSYEQYF. In DNA form, the CDR3 reads TGTGCCAGTACCCGGGGAGGGTCCTACGAGCAGTACTTC. The gene calls are TRBV19 and TRBJ2-7, with TRBD2 matching over 7 bases. Per the germline V gene, CDR1 is LNHDA and CDR2 is SQIVND (reference sequence). The J segment lost 1 base and the V segment lost 7 bases, leaving 4 bases of the junction unmatched. There are 13 residues in the CDR3. Full variable domain (rest looked up from reference TRBV19 and TRBJ2-7): DGGITQSPKYLFRKEGQNVTLSCEQNLNHDAMYWYRQDPGQGLRLIYYSQIVNDFQKGDIAEGYSVSREKKESFPLTVTSAQKNPTAFYLCASTRGGSYEQYFGPGTRLTVT.

The J gene is TRBJ2-4, the V gene TRBV20-1, with D possibly being TRBD1 (5 bases). Germline V gene lookup returns CDR1 DFQATT and CDR2 SNEGSKA (reference sequence). Trimming stripped 0 bases from V and 0 bases from J, with 6 bases between. The CDR3 consists of 14 residues. DNA for the CDR3: TGCAGTGCTAGAGAGGGGCAAGCCAAAAACATTCAGTACTTC. Its protein product is CSAREGQAKNIQYF.

CDR3 nucleotide sequence: TGCGCCAGCAGCCCGGGGGACAGGATGAATGAGCAGTTCTTC. Translating it yields CASSPGDRMNEQFF. This chain links TRBV5-1 with TRBJ2-1, with 8 bases fitting TRBD1. CDR1 is SGHRS, CDR2 YFSETQ, per germline. The CDR3 runs to 14 residues. The trim removed 4 bases at V and 7 bases at J, leaving 7 bases unmatched.

The V and J genes are TRBV23-1 and TRBJ2-7, with D hard to call. TRBV23-1 is an open reading frame whose function is uncertain. CDR3 size: 16 residues. Trimming cost V 2 bases and J 3 bases, with 17 bases left between them. The CDR3: CASSQSRPGPVYEQYF. CDR3 DNA sequence: TGCGCCAGCAGTCAAAGTCGGCCAGGCCCGGTCTACGAGCAGTACTTC.

The chain couples TRBV7-2 to TRBJ1-2, with no clear D. The CDR3 contains 12 residues. From germline, CDR1 is SGHTA and CDR2 FQGNSA. Trimming pared 5 bases from V and 2 bases from J, leaving 6 bases between. The CDR3, as DNA: TGTGCCAGCAGCAACTTAAACTATGGCTACACCTTC. It encodes CASSNLNYGYTF.

V gene TRBV6-2 or TRBV6-3 combines with J gene TRBJ1-5; tentatively, D is TRBD1 (6 bases). Germline CDR1 MNHEY, CDR2 SVGEGT. CDR3 length equals 14 residues. Trimming removed 2 bases at V and 5 bases at J, with 10 bases between. CDR3 region: CASSYGQIDQPQHF. CDR3 DNA: TGTGCCAGCAGTTACGGACAGATAGATCAGCCCCAGCATTTT.

This chain uses TRBV6-5 with TRBJ2-7, with D perhaps given as TRBD1 or TRBD2 (5 bases each). CDR3 length: 14 residues. Germline loops: CDR1 MNHEY, CDR2 SVGAGI. Trimming took off 0 bases at V and 3 bases at J, with 9 bases between the two ends. As DNA, the CDR3 is TGTGCCAGCAGTTACTCACTAGACAGCTACGAGCAGTACTTC. The encoded protein is CASSYSLDSYEQYF.